The source of this T cell receptor beta chain is a study of identical twins. TCRdb processed the 5' RACE reads anew with MiXCR; each CDR3 protein has one entry. There are roughly 770,000 distinct CDR3 sequences in the sample; about 20% occur only once, and under 15% lies in the top ten. The CDR3 is 15 residues long. Germline CDR1 SGHVS, CDR2 FNYEAQ. Trimming left V 4 bases short and J 5 bases short, with 15 bases between. These data also formed part of another study, on T cells expressing NK-cell markers.

This chain joins TRBV7-6 and TRBJ2-1, with D possibly TRBD2 on 6 matching bases. Sequenced material: PBMCs. The TCR originated in a woman aged 18-35 years in good health. The CDR3 DNA sequence: TGTGCCAGCAGCTCCCCCGGAGGGTTCGACAATGAGCAGTTCTTC. Encoded protein: CASSSPGGFDNEQFF.